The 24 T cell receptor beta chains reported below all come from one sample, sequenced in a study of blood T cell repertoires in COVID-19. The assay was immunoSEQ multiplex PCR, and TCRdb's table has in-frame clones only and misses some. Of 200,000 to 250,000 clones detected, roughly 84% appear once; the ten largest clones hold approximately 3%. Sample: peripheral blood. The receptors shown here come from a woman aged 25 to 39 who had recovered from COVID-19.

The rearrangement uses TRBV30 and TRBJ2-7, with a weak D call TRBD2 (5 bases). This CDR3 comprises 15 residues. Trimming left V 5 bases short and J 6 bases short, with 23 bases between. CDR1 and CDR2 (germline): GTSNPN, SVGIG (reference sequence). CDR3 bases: TGTGCCTGGTCTAGGTTGGGGAGTCTGACCTCCGAGCAGTACTTC. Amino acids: CAWSRLGSLTSEQYF.

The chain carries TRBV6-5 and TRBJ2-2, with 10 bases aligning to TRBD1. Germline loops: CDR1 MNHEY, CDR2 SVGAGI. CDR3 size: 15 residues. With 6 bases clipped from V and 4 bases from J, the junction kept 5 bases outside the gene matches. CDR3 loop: CASSRQGAATGELFF. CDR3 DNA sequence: TGTGCCAGCAGCCGACAGGGGGCGGCCACCGGGGAGCTGTTTTTT.

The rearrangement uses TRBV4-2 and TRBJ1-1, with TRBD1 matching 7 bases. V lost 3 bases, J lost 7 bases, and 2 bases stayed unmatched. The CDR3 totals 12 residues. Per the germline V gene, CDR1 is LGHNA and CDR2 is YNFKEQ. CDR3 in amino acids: CASSQWTGEAFF. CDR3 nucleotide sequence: TGTGCCAGCAGCCAGTGGACAGGTGAAGCTTTCTTT.

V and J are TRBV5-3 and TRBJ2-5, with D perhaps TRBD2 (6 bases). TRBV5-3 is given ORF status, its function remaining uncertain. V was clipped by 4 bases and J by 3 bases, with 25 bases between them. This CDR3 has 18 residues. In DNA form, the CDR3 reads TGTGCCAGAAGCCTAAAAAACTTCCGGGAGTTAGCAGAAGAGACCCAGTACTTC. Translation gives CARSLKNFRELAEETQYF.

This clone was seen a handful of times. The chain's CDR3 is CASSSGGEPYEQYF. CDR3 nucleotides: TGTGCCAGCAGTTCAGGGGGCGAACCGTACGAGCAGTACTTC. The chain is built from TRBV6-5 and TRBJ2-7; 8 bases are shared with TRBD1. Germline assignment: CDR1 MNHEY and CDR2 SVGAGI. The CDR3 loop spans 14 amino acids. V lost 4 bases to trimming and J lost 4 bases; unmatched junction nucleotides: 6.

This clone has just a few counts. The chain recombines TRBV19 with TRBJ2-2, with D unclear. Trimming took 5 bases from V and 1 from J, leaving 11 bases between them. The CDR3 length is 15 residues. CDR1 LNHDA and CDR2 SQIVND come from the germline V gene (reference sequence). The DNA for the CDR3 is TGTGCCAGTAGTGGAGTTGAAGAGAACACCGGGGAGCTGTTTTTT. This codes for CASSGVEENTGELFF.

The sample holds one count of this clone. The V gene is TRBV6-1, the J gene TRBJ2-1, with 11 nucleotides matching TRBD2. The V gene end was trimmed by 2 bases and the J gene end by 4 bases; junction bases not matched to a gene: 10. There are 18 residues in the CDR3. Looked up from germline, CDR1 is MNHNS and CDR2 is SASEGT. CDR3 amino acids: CASSEFGLAGGVYNEQFF. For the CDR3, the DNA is TGTGCCAGCAGTGAATTCGGATTAGCGGGAGGGGTTTACAATGAGCAGTTCTTC.

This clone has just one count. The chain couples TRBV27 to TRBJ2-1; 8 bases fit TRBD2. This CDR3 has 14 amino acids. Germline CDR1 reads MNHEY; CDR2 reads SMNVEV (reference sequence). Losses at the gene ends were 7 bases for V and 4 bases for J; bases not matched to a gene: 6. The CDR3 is CASNPSGSYNEQFF. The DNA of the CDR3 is TGTGCCAGCAATCCCAGCGGGAGTTACAATGAGCAGTTCTTC.

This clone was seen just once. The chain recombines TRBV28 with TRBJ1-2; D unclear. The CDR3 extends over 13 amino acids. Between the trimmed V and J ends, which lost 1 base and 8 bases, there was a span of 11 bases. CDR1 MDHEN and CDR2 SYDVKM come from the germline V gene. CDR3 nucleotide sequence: TGTGCCAGCAGTTTATCTGCGGCGGTCGGCTACACCTTC. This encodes CASSLSAAVGYTF.

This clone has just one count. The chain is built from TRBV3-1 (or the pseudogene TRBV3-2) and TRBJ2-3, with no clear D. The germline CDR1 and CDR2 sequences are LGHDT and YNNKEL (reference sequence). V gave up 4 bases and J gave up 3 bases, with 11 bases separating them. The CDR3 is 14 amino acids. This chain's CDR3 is CASSRRMRTDTQYF. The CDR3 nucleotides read TGTGCCAGCAGCCGTCGAATGAGAACAGATACGCAGTATTTT.

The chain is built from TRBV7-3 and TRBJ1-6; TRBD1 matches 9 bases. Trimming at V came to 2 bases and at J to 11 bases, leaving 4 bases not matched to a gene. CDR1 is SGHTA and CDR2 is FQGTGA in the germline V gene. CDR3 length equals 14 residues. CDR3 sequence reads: CASSLGGQGAPLHF. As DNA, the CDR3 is TGTGCCAGCAGCTTAGGGGGACAGGGTGCACCCCTCCACTTT.

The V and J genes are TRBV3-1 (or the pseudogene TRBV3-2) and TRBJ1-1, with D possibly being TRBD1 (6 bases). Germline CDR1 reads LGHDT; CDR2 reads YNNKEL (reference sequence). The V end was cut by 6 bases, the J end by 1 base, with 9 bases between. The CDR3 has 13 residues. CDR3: CASSGQSNTEAFF. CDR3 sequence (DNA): TGTGCCAGCAGTGGACAGTCGAACACTGAAGCTTTCTTT.

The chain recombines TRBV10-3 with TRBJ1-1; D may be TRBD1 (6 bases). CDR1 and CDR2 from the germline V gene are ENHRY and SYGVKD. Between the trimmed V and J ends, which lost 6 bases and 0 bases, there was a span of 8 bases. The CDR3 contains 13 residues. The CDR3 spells CAIRQGLNTEAFF. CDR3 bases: TGTGCCATCAGACAGGGCTTGAACACTGAAGCTTTCTTT.

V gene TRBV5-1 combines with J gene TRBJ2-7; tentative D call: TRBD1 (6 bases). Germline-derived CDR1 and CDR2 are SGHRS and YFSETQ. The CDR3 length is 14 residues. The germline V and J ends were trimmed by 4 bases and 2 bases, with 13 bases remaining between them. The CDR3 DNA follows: TGCGCCAGCAGCCAGGACAGCTGGGCCTACGAGCAGTACTTC. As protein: CASSQDSWAYEQYF.

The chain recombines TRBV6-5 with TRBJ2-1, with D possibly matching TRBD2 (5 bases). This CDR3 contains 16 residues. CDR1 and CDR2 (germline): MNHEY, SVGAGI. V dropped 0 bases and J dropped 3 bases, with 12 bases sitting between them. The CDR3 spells CASSYSGLQHYNEQFF. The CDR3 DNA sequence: TGTGCCAGCAGTTACTCAGGACTCCAGCACTACAATGAGCAGTTCTTC.

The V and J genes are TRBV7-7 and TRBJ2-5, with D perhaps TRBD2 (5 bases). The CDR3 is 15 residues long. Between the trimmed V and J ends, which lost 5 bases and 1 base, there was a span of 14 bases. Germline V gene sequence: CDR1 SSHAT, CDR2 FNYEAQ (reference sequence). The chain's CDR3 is CASSPARAVQETQYF. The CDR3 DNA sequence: TGTGCCAGCAGCCCGGCGAGGGCTGTCCAAGAGACCCAGTACTTC.

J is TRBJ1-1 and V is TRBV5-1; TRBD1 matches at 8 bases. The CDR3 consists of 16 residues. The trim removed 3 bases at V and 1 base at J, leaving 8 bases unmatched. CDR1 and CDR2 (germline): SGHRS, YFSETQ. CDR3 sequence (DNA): TGCGCCAGCAGCTGGGCCGGCAGGGGGCAGAACACTGAAGCTTTCTTT. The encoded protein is CASSWAGRGQNTEAFF.

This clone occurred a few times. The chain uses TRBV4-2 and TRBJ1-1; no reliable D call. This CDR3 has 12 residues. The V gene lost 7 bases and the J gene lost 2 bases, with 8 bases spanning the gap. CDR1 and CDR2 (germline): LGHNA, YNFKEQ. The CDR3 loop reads CASTRANTEAFF. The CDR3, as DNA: TGTGCCAGCACCCGCGCCAACACTGAAGCTTTCTTT.

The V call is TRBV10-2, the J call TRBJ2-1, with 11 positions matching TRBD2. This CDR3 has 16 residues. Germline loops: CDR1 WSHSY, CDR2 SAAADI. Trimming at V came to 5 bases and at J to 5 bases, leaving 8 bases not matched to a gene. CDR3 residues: CASSPSGTSGHNEQFF. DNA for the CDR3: TGCGCCAGCAGTCCATCTGGGACTAGCGGACACAATGAGCAGTTCTTC.

CDR3: CASSIGPQAGGLTDTQYF. CDR3 sequence (DNA): TGTGCCAGTAGTATAGGCCCCCAAGCGGGAGGTTTGACAGATACGCAGTATTTT. V usage is TRBV19 and J usage is TRBJ2-3; 9 positions match TRBD2. The germline CDR1 and CDR2 sequences are LNHDA and SQIVND (reference sequence). Trimming at V came to 1 base and at J to 3 bases, leaving 11 bases not matched to a gene. The CDR3 totals 18 residues.

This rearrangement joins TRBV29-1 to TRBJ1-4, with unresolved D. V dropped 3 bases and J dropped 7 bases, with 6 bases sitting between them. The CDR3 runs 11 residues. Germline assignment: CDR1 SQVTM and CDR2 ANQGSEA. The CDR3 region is CSVEGSEKLFF. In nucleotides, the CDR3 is TGCAGCGTTGAGGGGAGTGAAAAACTGTTTTTT.

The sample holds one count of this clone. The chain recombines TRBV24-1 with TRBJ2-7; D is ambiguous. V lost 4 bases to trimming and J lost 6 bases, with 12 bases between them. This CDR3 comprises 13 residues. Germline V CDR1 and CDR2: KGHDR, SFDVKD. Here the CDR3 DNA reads TGTGCCACCAGTGACCCGAATTACGGCGAGCAGTACTTC. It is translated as CATSDPNYGEQYF.

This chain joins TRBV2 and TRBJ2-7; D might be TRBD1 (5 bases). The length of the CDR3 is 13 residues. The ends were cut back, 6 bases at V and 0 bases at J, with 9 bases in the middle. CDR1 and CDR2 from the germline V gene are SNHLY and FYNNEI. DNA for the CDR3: TGTGCCAGCAGGAGAACAGGCTCCTACGAGCAGTACTTC. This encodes CASRRTGSYEQYF.

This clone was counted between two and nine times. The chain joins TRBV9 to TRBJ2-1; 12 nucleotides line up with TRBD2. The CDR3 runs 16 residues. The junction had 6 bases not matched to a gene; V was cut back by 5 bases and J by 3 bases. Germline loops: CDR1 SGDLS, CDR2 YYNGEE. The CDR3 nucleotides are TGTGCCAGCAGTCCCGGGACTAGCGGGTTCTACAATGAGCAGTTCTTC. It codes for CASSPGTSGFYNEQFF.